The present TCR beta chain was sequenced within a study of regulatory T cells in long-lasting Graves disease. Study-wide findings and caveats: TRBV28 was favored in persistent disease, as were TRBJ1-2 and TRBJ2-5.

The time point is: newly diagnosed GD, antithyroid drugs for less than 3 months. Scientists built the TCR library using RNA that was extracted from PBMCs. In regard to this clonotype: What it recognizes is unknown. A read error may account for a junction end that differs from germline.

The CDR3 runs to 17 residues. From germline, CDR1 is SGHRS and CDR2 YFSETQ. Construction of TCR beta libraries relied on iRepertoire HTBI primers and on Arm-PCR targeting CDR3 regions. In TCRdb, the multiplex PCR reads were re-called with MiXCR into one record per CDR3 protein. The data show 450,000 to 700,000 distinct CDR3 sequences, with roughly 14% seen just once and about 9.1% held by the top ten. The same specimen was also included in a second study, on T cells in Graves' hyperthyroidism and ophthalmopathy. That work contributes: Blood shared most expanded thyroid clonotypes above 0.001. Stable hyperthyroidism and ophthalmopathy were separated using 13 V-J signatures.

The chain uses TRBV5-1 and TRBJ2-3, with 11 bases fitting TRBD1. The receptor comes from a man younger than 40 with Graves disease. Sequenced material: peripheral blood mononuclear cells (PBMCs), taken at new diagnosis, from a patient treated with antithyroid drugs. CDR3 loop: CASSYPKGQGVTDTQYF. CDR3 nucleotide sequence: TGTGCCAGCAGCTACCCTAAGGGACAGGGGGTCACAGATACGCAGTATTTT.